This entry describes one TCR beta chain. This sample is drawn from a study of blood T cell repertoires in COVID-19. As for the study in general: From T cells, B-cell-depleted T cells, or PBMCs came the material, which was cDNA or gDNA.

Trimming removed 3 bases from V and 3 bases from J; junction bases left unmatched: 8. Germline V gene lookup returns CDR1 MNHEY and CDR2 SMNVEV (reference sequence). This CDR3 region has 15 residues. In the original processing: Counts of nucleated cells, estimated from reference gene primer amplification, were obtained. TCRdb's table, derived via immunoSEQ multiplex PCR, lists solely in-frame clones and lacks some. The V and J calls and clone size were taken over from that table, and D and trimming were inferred from the DNA. The sample holds some 290,000 clones; just under 90% are singletons and the top ten take roughly a tenth. Residents of about two dozen US areas, aged roughly 18 to 89 years, made up the participants. Membership in each cohort depended on participant-reported clinical history.

The V and J genes are TRBV27 and TRBJ2-7; TRBD1 matches at 7 bases. Sequenced: PBMCs or T cells enriched from blood (not recorded which). The source of this sequence is a woman in her twenties or thirties who had recovered from COVID-19. CDR3 sequence (DNA): TGTGCCAGCAGTTTCGTCTGGGACAGAGTCTACGAGCAGTACTTC. This sequence encodes CASSFVWDRVYEQYF.